The rows below give T cell receptor beta chains drawn from one sample of a study of T cells after yellow fever vaccination. TCRdb re-called the 5' RACE reads with MiXCR, one entry per CDR3 protein. The table includes around 400,000 distinct CDR3 sequences, around 10% detected once. Sequenced material: PBMCs, taken on the day of the first yellow fever vaccination. The receptors stem from a young man who received the YFV17D yellow fever vaccine. CDR3s include the opening cysteine and the closing phenylalanine or tryptophan. A D gene is named only where the DNA matches it firmly. The size of a clone is reported for some rows only, either as once, few or many, or as a class for expanded clones.

>TRBV3-1|TRBJ2-1|-|-
CASSQPGPYNEQFF
TGTGCCAGCAGCCAACCGGGGCCCTACAATGAGCAGTTCTTC
>TRBV11-2|TRBJ2-3|TRBD2|many
CASSLDGLAGTDTQYF
TGTGCCAGCAGCTTAGATGGGCTAGCGGGCACAGATACGCAGTATTTT
>TRBV7-6|TRBJ2-3|TRBD2|many
CASSLAALAGFTDTQYF
TGTGCCAGCAGCTTAGCCGCCTTAGCGGGGTTCACAGATACGCAGTATTTT
>TRBV6-5|TRBJ2-6|-|-
CASSWGPGANVLTF
TGTGCCAGCAGTTGGGGGCCCGGGGCCAACGTCCTGACTTTC
>TRBV20-1|TRBJ2-5|TRBD1|few
CSAGETGEQRETQYF
TGCAGTGCTGGAGAAACAGGGGAACAAAGAGAGACCCAGTACTTC
>TRBV4-3|TRBJ2-1|TRBD2|-
CASSLSRGALYNEQFF
TGCGCCAGCAGCCTGTCGCGGGGGGCCCTCTACAATGAGCAGTTCTTC
>TRBV27|TRBJ1-1|-|many
CASSGPGVEAFF
TGTGCCAGCAGTGGGCCGGGGGTGGAGGCTTTCTTT
>TRBV7-6|TRBJ1-1|TRBD1|-
CASSEGQGLLNTEAFF
TGTGCCAGCAGCGAAGGACAGGGGCTCCTGAACACTGAAGCTTTCTTT
>TRBV4-3|TRBJ1-2|TRBD1|-
CASSQDVLGQGDGYTF
TGCGCCAGCAGCCAAGATGTTCTGGGACAGGGGGATGGCTACACCTTC
>TRBV11-1|TRBJ1-4|TRBD1|few
CAVLVPGDRQTTNEKLFF
TGTGCCGTGCTGGTTCCGGGGGACAGACAAACAACTAATGAAAAACTGTTTTTT
>TRBV6-2/TRBV6-3|TRBJ2-1|-|few
CASSYSEGAFYNEQFF
TGTGCCAGCAGTTACTCGGAGGGGGCGTTCTACAATGAGCAGTTCTTC
>TRBV25-1|TRBJ1-1|-|few
CASSERASKPSTEAFF
TGTGCCAGCAGTGAGCGGGCCAGTAAACCTAGCACTGAAGCTTTCTTT
>TRBV6-2/TRBV6-3|TRBJ2-7|TRBD1|few
CASSRFRDRVLNEQYF
TGTGCCAGCAGCCGGTTCCGGGACAGGGTACTCAACGAGCAGTACTTC
>TRBV7-8|TRBJ2-7|-|-
CASSPSRIPYEQYF
TGTGCCAGCAGCCCTAGCAGGATCCCCTACGAGCAGTACTTC
>TRBV7-9|TRBJ2-5|TRBD1|few
CASSDGTEQETQYF
TGTGCCAGCAGCGACGGGACAGAGCAAGAGACCCAGTACTTC
>TRBV24-1|TRBJ2-2|-|-
CATSDWGVTGELFF
TGTGCCACCAGTGATTGGGGAGTCACCGGGGAGCTGTTTTTT
>TRBV5-4|TRBJ2-1|-|-
CAGTGTLPSEQFF
TGTGCCGGAACCGGGACGCTGCCTTCGGAGCAGTTCTTC
>TRBV12-3/TRBV12-4|TRBJ2-3|TRBD1|-
CASSPGTGWDTQYF
TGTGCCAGCAGTCCCGGGACAGGGTGGGATACGCAGTATTTT
>TRBV5-6|TRBJ2-5|-|many
CASSLLAGIQETQYF
TGTGCCAGCAGCTTGCTGGCGGGGATTCAAGAGACCCAGTACTTC
>TRBV7-6|TRBJ1-4|-|few
CASSLGARGNEKLFF
TGTGCCAGCAGCTTAGGGGCCAGGGGTAATGAAAAACTGTTTTTT
>TRBV10-3|TRBJ2-1|-|few
CAIRRDFLEGDEQFF
TGTGCCATCAGAAGGGACTTCCTTGAGGGAGATGAGCAGTTCTTC
>TRBV7-9|TRBJ2-3|TRBD1|many
CASGRSGQIISTDTQYF
TGTGCCAGCGGCAGGTCGGGACAGATAATTAGCACAGATACGCAGTATTTT
>TRBV20-1|TRBJ2-5|TRBD1|few
CSASRGPETQYF
TGCAGTGCTAGCAGGGGGCCAGAGACCCAGTACTTC
>TRBV25-1|TRBJ2-2|-|few
CASSELGTGELFF
TGTGCCAGCAGTGAATTGGGCACCGGGGAGCTGTTTTTT
>TRBV6-5|TRBJ1-4|-|many
CASSYSPGDEKLFF
TGTGCCAGCAGTTACTCGCCGGGGGACGAAAAACTGTTTTTT
>TRBV11-1|TRBJ2-1|TRBD2|few
CASSDTSGGVDEQFF
TGTGCCAGCAGCGACACTAGCGGGGGGGTCGATGAGCAGTTCTTC
>TRBV5-1|TRBJ2-3|-|few
CASSSNHLASTDTQYF
TGCGCCAGCAGCTCAAATCACTTGGCTAGCACAGATACGCAGTATTTT
>TRBV12-3/TRBV12-4|TRBJ1-1|-|-
CASSSLGGTEAFF
TGTGCCAGCAGTTCCCTCGGAGGCACTGAAGCTTTCTTT
>TRBV3-1|TRBJ2-5|-|few
CASSPRRAHQETQYF
TGTGCCAGCAGCCCCCGGCGTGCCCACCAAGAGACCCAGTACTTC
>TRBV6-2/TRBV6-3|TRBJ2-1|-|-
CASTEDRLYNEQFF
TGTGCCAGCACCGAAGACAGGCTGTACAATGAGCAGTTCTTC
>TRBV20-1|TRBJ2-7|-|many
CSARGSAAAEQYF
TGCAGTGCTAGGGGGTCCGCGGCGGCCGAGCAGTACTTC
>TRBV29-1|TRBJ2-5|-|-
CSVELGFQETQYF
TGCAGCGTCGAGTTGGGGTTCCAAGAGACCCAGTACTTC
>TRBV15|TRBJ1-5|TRBD1|-
CATSRSTGVGQPQHF
TGTGCCACCAGCAGATCAACAGGGGTAGGACAGCCCCAGCATTTT
>TRBV7-2|TRBJ1-2|TRBD1|many
CASSSGQSNYGYTF
TGTGCCAGCAGCTCGGGACAGAGCAACTATGGCTACACCTTC
>TRBV5-1|TRBJ1-5|TRBD1|few
CASSPEGPGTATPQHF
TGCGCCAGCAGCCCGGAAGGTCCTGGGACAGCGACGCCCCAGCATTTT
>TRBV2|TRBJ1-4|TRBD1|few
CATQPDRGREKLFF
TGTGCCACCCAACCGGACAGGGGGCGGGAAAAACTGTTTTTT
>TRBV4-3|TRBJ1-2|-|-
CASSPAPRDTYGYTF
TGCGCCAGCAGCCCGGCCCCCCGGGACACATACGGCTACACCTTC
>TRBV4-3|TRBJ2-7|-|-
CASRRFLGGTYEQYF
TGCGCCAGCAGGCGTTTTTTGGGCGGTACCTACGAGCAGTACTTC
>TRBV4-1|TRBJ1-2|TRBD1|few
CASSQATGGLNYGYTF
TGCGCCAGCAGCCAAGCTACAGGGGGGCTTAACTATGGCTACACCTTC
>TRBV27|TRBJ2-1|-|-
CASSLSSGFANEQFF
TGTGCCAGCAGTTTATCATCAGGGTTTGCCAATGAGCAGTTCTTC
>TRBV30|TRBJ2-3|-|few
CAWTRAGSTDTQYF
TGTGCCTGGACCAGGGCAGGCAGCACAGATACGCAGTATTTT
>TRBV27|TRBJ1-1|-|-
CASSSSPRGKAFF
TGTGCCAGCAGTAGTAGTCCCCGCGGGAAAGCTTTCTTT
>TRBV7-9|TRBJ1-1|TRBD1|few
CASSLGFGRGPTEAFF
TGTGCCAGCAGCTTAGGTTTTGGCAGGGGGCCGACTGAAGCTTTCTTT
>TRBV7-2|TRBJ1-2|TRBD1|-
CASSYTGEVIYGYTF
TGTGCCAGCAGCTACACAGGGGAAGTTATCTATGGCTACACCTTC
>TRBV7-3|TRBJ2-3|-|once
CASGGGDTQYF
TGTGCCAGTGGAGGTGGAGATACGCAGTATTTT